This T cell receptor (beta chain) derives from a study of blood T cell repertoires in COVID-19. Study as a whole: From T cells, B-cell-depleted T cells, or PBMCs came the material, which was cDNA or gDNA.

The data were produced by immunoSEQ multiplex PCR, yet TCRdb's version contains in-frame clones alone and is incomplete. The sample gives about 250,000 clones, approximately 90% of which show up once; about 0.99% is in the top ten. The length of the CDR3 is 14 residues. Trimming took 3 bases from V and 4 from J, leaving 10 bases between them. From germline, CDR1 is LGHDT and CDR2 YNNKEL (reference sequence). The sequencing input was peripheral blood. V usage is TRBV3-1 (or the pseudogene TRBV3-2) and J usage is TRBJ2-1; D ambiguous. The source is a middle-aged woman who had recovered from COVID-19. As DNA, the CDR3 is TGTGCCAGCAGCCAGAGGAAACGATACAATGAGCAGTTCTTC. Translated, it gives CASSQRKRYNEQFF.